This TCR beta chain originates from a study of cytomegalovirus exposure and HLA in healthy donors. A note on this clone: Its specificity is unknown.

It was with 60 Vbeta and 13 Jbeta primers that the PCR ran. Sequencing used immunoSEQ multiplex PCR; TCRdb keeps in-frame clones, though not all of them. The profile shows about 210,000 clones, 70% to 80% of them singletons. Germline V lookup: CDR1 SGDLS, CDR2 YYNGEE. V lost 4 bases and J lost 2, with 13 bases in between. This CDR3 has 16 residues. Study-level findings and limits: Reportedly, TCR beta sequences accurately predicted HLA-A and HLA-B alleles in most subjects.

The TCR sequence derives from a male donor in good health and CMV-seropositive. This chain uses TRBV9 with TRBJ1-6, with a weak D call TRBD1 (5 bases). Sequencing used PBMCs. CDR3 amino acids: CASSLMDTTYNSPLHF. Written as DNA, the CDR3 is TGTGCCAGCAGCTTGATGGACACGACCTATAATTCACCCCTCCACTTT.